The present T cell receptor (beta chain) was sequenced within a study of CD8+CD57+ T cells in acquired aplastic anemia. The overall study: Across the sorted CD4+ and CD8+ cells, DNA amounts averaged roughly 3.5 ug.

The CDR3 has 14 amino acids. V lost 6 bases, J lost 7 bases, and 9 bases stayed unmatched. Germline values: CDR1 MNHEY, CDR2 SMNVEV (reference sequence). Only patients with CD8+CD57+ cell expansion on flow cytometry were chosen for sequencing. Genomic DNA, the template, was used for profiling of the TCR beta VDJ and CDR3. TCRdb processed the reads anew with MiXCR; each CDR3 protein has one entry. The profile shows 400,000 to 600,000 distinct CDR3 sequences, around 33% of them singletons. This TCR came from a human donor with aplastic anemia. Material: sorted CD4+, CD8+, or CD8+CD57+ T cells (not recorded which) from PBMCs. The chain links TRBV27 to TRBJ1-5; 7 bases fit TRBD1. The CDR3 DNA follows: TGTGCCAGCAGCTCGGACAGGTTCGGCCAGCCCCAGCATTTT. Translating it yields CASSSDRFGQPQHF.